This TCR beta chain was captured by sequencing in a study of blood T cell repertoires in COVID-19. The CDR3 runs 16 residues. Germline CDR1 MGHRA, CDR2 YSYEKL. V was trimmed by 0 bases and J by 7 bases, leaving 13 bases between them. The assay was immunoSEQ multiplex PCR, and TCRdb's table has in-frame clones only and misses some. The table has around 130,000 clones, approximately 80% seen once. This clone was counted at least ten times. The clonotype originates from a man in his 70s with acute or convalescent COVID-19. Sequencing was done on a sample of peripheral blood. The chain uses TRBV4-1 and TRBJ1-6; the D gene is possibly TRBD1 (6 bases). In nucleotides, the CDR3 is TGCGCCAGCAGCCAAGAACTAGGACAGAACAATTCACCCCTCCACTTT. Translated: CASSQELGQNNSPLHF.